This TCR beta chain originates from a study of neurological immune-mediated disorders. Findings and limits, study-wide: Patients with HTLV-1-associated myelopathy showed the most TCR clonal expansion. Those with multiple sclerosis showed the least, falling below healthy controls.

Unsorted libraries used 2 million PBMCs kept at -80 degrees C. The team produced cDNA through 5'RACE using 10-nucleotide random UMIs. TCRdb re-analysed the 5' RACE reads in MiXCR, keeping a single row per CDR3 protein. The sample contains around 30,000 distinct CDR3 sequences, 12% of which appear only once. Trimming took 0 bases from V and 5 from J; bases not matched to a gene: 3. The CDR3 length is 15 residues. The V gene's germline CDR1 is MNHEY and CDR2 SVGAGI. This clonotype was seen many times. The antigen is unknown. The chain combines TRBV6-5 with TRBJ2-5; 10 nucleotides agree with TRBD1. The sample was PBMCs. The TCR was taken from a man in his sixties in good health. This CDR3 reads CASSYSTGGAETQYF. As DNA, the CDR3 is TGTGCCAGCAGTTACTCGACAGGGGGCGCGGAGACCCAGTACTTC.